This T cell receptor (beta chain) is from a study of shared clonotypes between healthy human individuals. Comment on this clone: The antigen is undetermined.

Whole-study findings and limits: Even with large depth, rarefaction showed that sorted-subset sequencing was incomplete. Across a few donors, naive CD4 shared around 5%, naive CD8 around 4%, memory CD4 roughly 2.5%, memory CD8 around 0.36%.

There were only Caucasian adults among the donors, and all lived in Nashville, Tennessee. The assay was immunoSEQ multiplex PCR, and TCRdb's table has in-frame clones only and misses some. Here the sample spans 2 million to 3 million clones, 85% to 95% being singletons. Unmatched junction bases numbered 4, after V lost 1 base and J lost 5 bases. The CDR3 is 15 amino acids. Germline V gene lookup returns CDR1 MNHNS and CDR2 SASEGT. This chain connects TRBV6-1 to TRBJ1-5; 8 bases map to TRBD1. Sequencing input: naive CD4+ T cells sorted from blood. Stated subset: CD45RA+ positively selected. The TCR sequence derives from a man aged 18-30 years in good health. The CDR3 DNA is TGTGCCAGCAGTGAAGACAGGGGGGTCCATCAGCCCCAGCATTTT. This sequence encodes CASSEDRGVHQPQHF.